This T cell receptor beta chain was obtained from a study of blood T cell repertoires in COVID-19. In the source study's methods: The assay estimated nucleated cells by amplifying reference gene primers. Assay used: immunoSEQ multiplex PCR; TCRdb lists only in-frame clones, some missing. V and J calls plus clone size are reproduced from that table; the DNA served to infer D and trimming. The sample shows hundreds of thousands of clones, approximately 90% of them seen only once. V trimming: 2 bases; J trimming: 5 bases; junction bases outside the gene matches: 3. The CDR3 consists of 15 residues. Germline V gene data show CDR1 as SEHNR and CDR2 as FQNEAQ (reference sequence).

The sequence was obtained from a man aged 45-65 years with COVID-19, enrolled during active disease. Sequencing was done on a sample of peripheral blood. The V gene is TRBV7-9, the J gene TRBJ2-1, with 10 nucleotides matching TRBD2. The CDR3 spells CASSLLGLADNEQFF. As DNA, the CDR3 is TGTGCCAGCAGCTTACTTGGACTAGCGGACAATGAGCAGTTCTTC.